This T cell receptor (beta chain) comes out of a study of cytomegalovirus exposure and HLA in healthy donors. Study results and caveats: Among the CMV-associated chains, a few were confirmed in vitro as specific for CMV antigens.

Trimming removed 5 bases at V and 6 bases at J, with 14 bases between. The CDR3 has 13 residues. CDR1 is SGHVS and CDR2 is FQNEAQ in the germline V gene. As concerns this clone: The antigen is undetermined.

Here immunoSEQ multiplex PCR was the method, and the copy in TCRdb shows in-frame clones only, minus some. This table has approximately 170,000 clones, almost 85% appearing once. The sequenced sample was PBMCs. The clonotype comes from a man aged 25 to 45 in good health and CMV-seropositive. The chain couples TRBV7-8 to TRBJ2-7, with no clear D. CDR3 sequence (DNA): TGTGCCAGCAGCACCCCCAGAGGTATCGAGCAGTACTTC. It translates to CASSTPRGIEQYF.